These 10 T cell receptor beta chains were all obtained from the same sample, sequenced in a study of T cells after yellow fever vaccination. TCRdb re-called the 5' RACE reads with MiXCR, one entry per CDR3 protein. This sample has approximately 27,000 distinct CDR3 sequences; 4.5% to 6% occur once, and the top ten carry about 11%. Sequencing used PBMCs, either bulk or a sorted T-cell subset (CD4+, CD8+, memory, or dextramer-sorted; not recorded which), obtained 15 days after the yellow fever booster vaccination. These TCRs come from a man aged 25 to 40 who received the YFV17D yellow fever vaccine.

This clonotype was detected many times. The chain combines TRBV28 with TRBJ2-4; D remains ambiguous. V gave up 4 bases and J gave up 0 bases, with 10 bases separating them. Germline CDR1 MDHEN, CDR2 SYDVKM. The CDR3 is made up of 15 amino acids. CDR3 bases: TGTGCCAGCAGTTCCCTGTCCGTAGCCAAAAACATTCAGTACTTC. It specifies CASSSLSVAKNIQYF.

Ten or more counts support this clonotype. The chain joins TRBV27 to TRBJ2-7, with D possibly matching TRBD2 (6 bases). Looked up from germline, CDR1 is MNHEY and CDR2 is SMNVEV (reference sequence). The CDR3 has 12 residues. The V end was cut by 10 bases, the J end by 0 bases, with 10 bases between. The CDR3, as DNA: TGTGCCACTTACGGGAGCTCCTACGAGCAGTACTTC. Translated, it gives CATYGSSYEQYF.

This clonotype occurred many times. V and J are TRBV5-1 and TRBJ2-2, with 10 bases that match TRBD2. The germline V gene has CDR1 SGHRS and CDR2 YFSETQ. The CDR3 spans 17 residues. Germline trimming cut 3 bases from V and 1 base from J; bases unmatched to any gene: 6. CDR3 in amino acids: CASSSPGLARNTGELFF. The CDR3 nucleotides are TGCGCCAGCAGCTCTCCGGGACTAGCGAGGAACACCGGGGAGCTGTTTTTT.

This clonotype was detected ten times or more. This rearrangement joins TRBV5-5 to TRBJ1-6, with D perhaps matching TRBD1 (6 bases). There are 15 residues in the CDR3. Germline V CDR1 and CDR2: SGHKS, YYEKEE (reference sequence). The V end lost 0 bases, the J end lost 11 bases, and 15 bases lay between the germline ends. The CDR3 reads CASSLVAGETTPLHF. CDR3 DNA: TGTGCCAGCAGCTTGGTGGCAGGGGAAACGACACCCCTCCACTTT.

In its sample, this clonotype was seen many times. The chain has TRBV12-3 or TRBV12-4 and TRBJ1-5; no clear D. Trimming shortened V by 3 bases and J by 6 bases, and 12 bases separated the two germline ends. The CDR3 runs to 14 residues. The CDR3 sequence: CASSFREAGQPQHF. The CDR3 nucleotides read TGTGCCAGCAGTTTTCGGGAGGCTGGTCAGCCCCAGCATTTT.

At least ten counts were recorded for this clonotype. V usage is TRBV27 and J usage is TRBJ2-7, with D unresolved. The CDR3 is 13 residues long. V was clipped by 3 bases and J by 3 bases, with 9 bases between them. CDR1 and CDR2 from the germline V gene are MNHEY and SMNVEV (reference sequence). The CDR3 sequence is CASSFYPDYEQYF. Here the CDR3 DNA reads TGTGCCAGCAGTTTTTACCCGGACTACGAGCAGTACTTC.

As for this clonotype: This may arise from a read error, as a much more abundant clone is one base away. The V gene is TRBV4-1, the J gene TRBJ2-3; 9 nucleotides align to TRBD1. With 5 bases clipped from V and 8 bases from J, the junction kept 11 bases outside the gene matches. The CDR3 length is 15 residues. The germline CDR1 and CDR2 sequences are MGHRA and YSYEKL. The CDR3 nucleotides are TGCGCCAGCAGCATACAGGGGGCAGGGGCAGGTACGCAGTATTTT. Translated: CASSIQGAGAGTQYF.

There are many counts of this clonotype. This chain joins TRBV20-1 and TRBJ2-3, with 16 nucleotides matching TRBD2. Germline CDR1 and CDR2: DFQATT and SNEGSKA (reference sequence). This CDR3 has 15 residues. V lost 6 bases and J lost 3; bases outside the gene matches: 3. The CDR3 here is CSAGTSGRGTDTQYF. Written as DNA, the CDR3 is TGCAGTGCGGGGACTAGCGGGAGGGGGACAGATACGCAGTATTTT.

Worth noting for this clonotype: The junction does not match germline at one end; this may be a read error. The chain links TRBV12-3 or TRBV12-4 to TRBJ2-3, with a weak D call TRBD2 (5 bases). The CDR3 contains 13 residues. In nucleotides, the CDR3 is TGTGCCAGCAGCCCGATCCGGGGAGATGCGCAGTATTTT. Translating it yields CASSPIRGDAQYF.

This clonotype was seen at least ten times. The V and J genes are TRBV12-3 or TRBV12-4 and TRBJ2-7; D ambiguous. CDR3 length equals 12 residues. Trimming took 0 bases from V and 7 from J, leaving 7 bases between them. The CDR3 DNA reads TGTGCCAGCAGTTTAGCGGGCTGGGAGCAGTACTTC. This translates into CASSLAGWEQYF.